One and the same sample provided the 30 T cell receptor beta chains below, sequenced in a study of blood T cell repertoires in COVID-19. Some clones are missing from TCRdb's copy, which holds only in-frame ones; the method was immunoSEQ multiplex PCR. In the table there are 20,000 to 30,000 clones, around 88% of which are singletons. The sample taken for sequencing was peripheral blood. The receptors originated from a human donor with active COVID-19. The donor label of this sample is uncertain.

The rearrangement links TRBV19 to TRBJ2-7, with 9 bases identical to TRBD2. V lost 10 bases, J lost 0 bases, and 7 bases stayed unmatched. Germline V gives CDR1 LNHDA, CDR2 SQIVND (reference sequence). This CDR3 has 14 amino acids. CDR3 sequence: CATATSGNSYEQYF. CDR3 in DNA: TGTGCCACTGCGACTAGCGGAAACTCCTACGAGCAGTACTTC.

In this sample, this clone turned up once. The rearrangement uses TRBV11-2 and TRBJ2-4; 7 bases line up with TRBD1. V dropped 5 bases and J dropped 1; count of bases not matched to a gene: 5. The CDR3 loop spans 15 amino acids. The germline V gene encodes CDR1 SGHAT and CDR2 FQNNGV. The CDR3 DNA is TGTGCCAGCAGCAGACAGGGATTGGCCAAAAACATTCAGTACTTC. It translates to CASSRQGLAKNIQYF.

CDR3 protein: CASSPPGLAGALKNTGELFF. In DNA form, the CDR3 reads TGTGCCAGCTCACCACCAGGCCTAGCGGGGGCCCTAAAGAACACCGGGGAGCTGTTTTTT. The rearrangement joins TRBV18 to TRBJ2-2; 10 bases align to TRBD2. Losses at the gene ends were 0 bases for V and 1 base for J; bases not matched to a gene: 11. The CDR3 is made up of 20 amino acids. Looked up from germline, CDR1 is KGHSH and CDR2 is LQKENI.

The chain couples TRBV2 to TRBJ2-3, with 8 bases lining up with TRBD1. The CDR3 sequence is 13 residues long. Germline lookup yields CDR1 SNHLY and CDR2 FYNNEI. V dropped 11 bases and J dropped 1; count of bases not matched to a gene: 5. The CDR3 is CAGRTGRTDTQYF. The DNA for the CDR3 is TGTGCCGGACGGACAGGGCGCACAGATACGCAGTATTTT.

This clone was found once. The J gene is TRBJ2-7, the V gene TRBV5-1; possible D gene TRBD2, 7 bases. The V gene lost 7 bases and the J gene lost 6 bases, with 20 bases spanning the gap. Germline lookup yields CDR1 SGHRS and CDR2 YFSETQ. The CDR3 has 14 residues. The DNA of the CDR3 is TGCGCCAGCGAGGGCGGGGGCTTACAAGGCGAGCAGTACTTC. Its translation is CASEGGGLQGEQYF.

The CDR3 here is CASSPSYEQFF. For the CDR3, the DNA is TGTGCCAGCAGCCCTTCGTATGAGCAGTTCTTC. V gene TRBV11-3 combines with J gene TRBJ2-1, with D uncertain. Germline V CDR1 and CDR2: SGHNT, YENEEA. The CDR3 contains 11 residues. V was shortened by 5 bases and J by 8 bases, with 7 bases between the two germline ends.

The rearrangement joins TRBV7-6 to TRBJ1-1; TRBD1 agrees at 8 bases. This CDR3 has 15 amino acids. V was clipped by 5 bases and J by 4 bases; unmatched bases: 9. Germline V CDR1 and CDR2: SGHVS, FNYEAQ. The CDR3 reads CASSKAGQGGTEAFF. DNA for the CDR3: TGTGCCAGCAGCAAGGCCGGACAGGGCGGCACTGAAGCTTTCTTT.

The genes are TRBV18 and TRBJ2-7; TRBD2 agrees at 7 bases. The CDR3 is made up of 14 amino acids. The trim removed 5 bases at V and 4 bases at J, leaving 8 bases unmatched. Germline loops: CDR1 KGHSH, CDR2 LQKENI. This CDR3 reads CASSAGGGVYEQYF. CDR3 in DNA: TGTGCCAGCTCAGCCGGCGGGGGTGTGTACGAGCAGTACTTC.

The chain is built from TRBV18 and TRBJ2-7; a possible D gene is TRBD1 (7 bases). The CDR3 consists of 16 residues. The ends were cut back, 3 bases at V and 4 bases at J, with 19 bases in the middle. Germline CDR1 and CDR2: KGHSH and LQKENI. Here the CDR3 DNA reads TGTGCCAGCTCACCCCCCGGGAGAGGGGGCACGTACGAGCAGTACTTC. It specifies CASSPPGRGGTYEQYF.

This chain joins TRBV5-5 and TRBJ2-3, with 8 bases lining up with TRBD2. Trimming took 4 bases from V and 4 from J; bases not matched to a gene: 14. Germline CDR1 is SGHKS and CDR2 is YYEKEE (reference sequence). The length of the CDR3 is 17 residues. The CDR3 DNA reads as TGTGCCAGCAGCCCTAGATCGAGCGGGGGCGTTTCAGATACGCAGTATTTT. Encoded protein: CASSPRSSGGVSDTQYF.

CDR3 DNA: TGTGCCAGCAGTTTAAGCGGGAGGGAAGAGACCCAGTACTTC. Translating gives CASSLSGREETQYF. V and J are TRBV27 and TRBJ2-5, with TRBD2 identical over 10 bases. There are 14 residues in the CDR3. V trimming: 2 bases; J trimming: 3 bases; junction bases outside the gene matches: 0. Germline lookup yields CDR1 MNHEY and CDR2 SMNVEV (reference sequence).

The chain has TRBV27 and TRBJ1-2; 9 bases line up with TRBD1. Per the germline V gene, CDR1 is MNHEY and CDR2 is SMNVEV (reference sequence). The CDR3 loop spans 13 amino acids. V was pared by 4 bases and J by 7 bases, with 4 bases of the junction left unmatched. CDR3 sequence (DNA): TGTGCCAGCAGTTCATACAGGGGGCCTGGCTACACCTTC. This codes for CASSSYRGPGYTF.

Details on this clone: One end of the junction fails to match germline, which may point to a read error. The gene calls are TRBV27 and TRBJ1-6, with D possibly being TRBD1 (5 bases). Germline lookup yields CDR1 MNHEY and CDR2 SMNVEV (reference sequence). This CDR3 comprises 16 residues. CDR3 sequence reads: CASSQTGGSSNSPLHF. The CDR3 nucleotides are TGTGCCAGCAGTCAAACGGGGGGGTCCTCTAATTCACCCCTCCACTTT.

This clone was counted between two and nine times. This sequence joins TRBV5-4 and TRBJ2-7; D possibly corresponds to TRBD2 (5 bases). Germline values: CDR1 SGHNT, CDR2 YYREEE (reference sequence). This CDR3 has 15 amino acids. V lost 0 bases and J lost 0, with 10 bases in between. CDR3 amino acids: CASSLGGSGSYEQYF. CDR3 bases: TGTGCCAGCAGCTTGGGAGGGTCCGGCTCCTACGAGCAGTACTTC.

This sequence joins TRBV7-2 and TRBJ1-1; D not certain. This CDR3 comprises 13 residues. Trimming stripped 7 bases from V and 1 base from J, with 10 bases between. CDR1 is SGHTA and CDR2 is FQGNSA in the germline V gene. The CDR3 is CASTPRRNTEAFF. The CDR3, as DNA: TGTGCCAGCACCCCGAGGAGGAACACTGAAGCTTTCTTT.

V gene TRBV28 combines with J gene TRBJ2-3, with TRBD2 matching over 11 bases. The CDR3 covers 15 residues. With 6 bases clipped from V and 6 bases from J, the junction kept 8 bases outside the gene matches. CDR1 is MDHEN and CDR2 is SYDVKM in the germline V gene. Here the CDR3 reads CASRETGLAADTQYF. CDR3 DNA sequence: TGTGCCAGCAGAGAAACGGGACTAGCGGCCGATACGCAGTATTTT. Filled out from reference TRBV28 and TRBJ2-3, the complete variable domain reads DVKVTQSSRYLVKRTGEKVFLECVQDMDHENMFWYRQDPGLGLRLIYFSYDVKMKEKGDIPEGYSVSREKKERFSLILESASTNQTSMYLCASRETGLAADTQYFGPGTRLTVL.

The chain combines TRBV4-3 with TRBJ2-7; 10 bases are shared with TRBD2. Germline CDR1 and CDR2: LGHNA and YSLEER. V was pared by 6 bases and J by 5 bases, with 13 bases of the junction left unmatched. This CDR3 has 16 residues. CDR3 sequence (DNA): TGCGCCAGCAGTTCAAGAAGTTCGCTAGCGGGAGACGAGCAGTACTTC. Amino acids: CASSSRSSLAGDEQYF.

V is TRBV25-1 and J is TRBJ2-7; no reliable D call. Between the trimmed V and J ends, which lost 2 bases and 3 bases, there was a span of 23 bases. Germline V CDR1 and CDR2: MGHDK, SYGVNS. The CDR3 is 18 amino acids. The CDR3 loop reads CASSETPTNIRSDYEQYF. The CDR3, as DNA: TGTGCCAGCAGTGAAACCCCCACTAACATACGGTCCGACTACGAGCAGTACTTC.

The genes are TRBV6-5 and TRBJ2-1; a weak D match, TRBD2 (6 bases). The CDR3 totals 16 residues. CDR1 MNHEY and CDR2 SVGAGI come from the germline V gene. V was trimmed by 4 bases and J by 6 bases, leaving 19 bases between them. Here the CDR3 DNA reads TGTGCCAGCAGTTCCGACAGCGGAGGGATTTTCAATGAGCAGTTCTTC. Translated: CASSSDSGGIFNEQFF.

This chain links TRBV3-1 (or the pseudogene TRBV3-2) with TRBJ1-2; weak D call: TRBD1 (6 bases). This CDR3 region has 13 residues. Germline V gene sequence: CDR1 LGHDT, CDR2 YNNKEL (reference sequence). The V end lost 4 bases, the J end lost 4 bases, and 10 bases lay between the germline ends. The CDR3 region has the DNA TGTGCCAGCAGCCCGAGGGGGTCCTATGGCTACACCTTC. Translation gives CASSPRGSYGYTF.

This clone is labeled medium-sized. The rearrangement uses TRBV5-4 and TRBJ2-7; TRBD2 matches 14 bases. V lost 2 bases, J lost 3 bases, and 7 bases stayed unmatched. Looked up from germline, CDR1 is SGHNT and CDR2 is YYREEE (reference sequence). The CDR3 length is 17 residues. CDR3 in DNA: TGTGCCAGCAGCTTCGGACTAGCGGGAGGAGTCTACTACGAGCAGTACTTC. It encodes CASSFGLAGGVYYEQYF.

This clone was seen more than once but under ten times. The rearrangement joins TRBV12-3 or TRBV12-4 to TRBJ2-7; 7 bases match TRBD1. The CDR3 is 13 amino acids. V gave up 6 bases and J gave up 6 bases; unmatched junction bases: 8. This CDR3 reads CASRPTGAFEQYF. CDR3 sequence (DNA): TGTGCCAGCAGGCCTACAGGGGCCTTCGAGCAGTACTTC.

The V and J genes are TRBV27 and TRBJ2-1, with 7 bases identical to TRBD1. The CDR3 contains 14 residues. Looked up from germline, CDR1 is MNHEY and CDR2 is SMNVEV (reference sequence). The J segment lost 0 bases and the V segment lost 8 bases, leaving 4 bases of the junction unmatched. This chain's CDR3 is CASGDRDSYNEQFF. The CDR3 coding sequence is TGTGCCAGCGGCGACAGGGACTCCTACAATGAGCAGTTCTTC.

To note about this clone: An end of the junction differs from the germline gene, which may be a read error. Within the sample, other DNA sequences also encode this same CDR3. The rearrangement uses TRBV3-1 (or the pseudogene TRBV3-2) and TRBJ2-4, with 7 bases fitting TRBD2. The CDR3 length is 18 residues. Germline CDR1 reads LGHDT; CDR2 reads YNNKEL (reference sequence). Here the CDR3 reads CASSPVERGKLAKNIQYF. The CDR3 coding sequence is TGTGCCAGCAGCCCCGTGGAGCGGGGTAAACTAGCCAAAAACATCCAGTACTTC.

The J gene is TRBJ2-1, the V gene TRBV4-1, with D perhaps TRBD2 (6 bases). The CDR3 covers 13 residues. The germline CDR1 and CDR2 sequences are MGHRA and YSYEKL. V lost 1 base to trimming and J lost 7 bases, with 8 bases between them. This chain's CDR3 is CASSQASANEQFF. The CDR3 DNA follows: TGCGCCAGCAGCCAAGCTAGCGCGAATGAGCAGTTCTTC.

The rearrangement uses TRBV10-3 and TRBJ2-2; 8 bases line up with TRBD2. The CDR3 sequence is 15 residues long. The germline V gene has CDR1 ENHRY and CDR2 SYGVKD. The ends lost 2 bases at V and 1 base at J; junction bases unmatched: 0. The CDR3 nucleotides are TGTGCCATCAGTGAGGCGGGGGGGAACACCGGGGAGCTGTTTTTT. It encodes CAISEAGGNTGELFF.

This clone was counted between two and nine times. The CDR3 loop is CASSESYQPQHF. The CDR3, as DNA: TGCGCCAGCAGTGAGTCCTATCAGCCCCAGCATTTT. The rearrangement uses TRBV10-1 and TRBJ1-5; D not certain. V dropped 0 bases and J dropped 5 bases, with 2 bases sitting between them. Germline V gene sequence: CDR1 WNHNN, CDR2 SYGVQD (reference sequence). This CDR3 is 12 amino acids long.

CDR3 sequence (DNA): TGTGCCAGCAGCACTCCTGACAGGGTTAATGAAAAACTGTTTTTT. Translation gives CASSTPDRVNEKLFF. The rearrangement uses TRBV7-9 and TRBJ1-4; 7 bases fit TRBD1. CDR1 is SEHNR and CDR2 is FQNEAQ in the germline V gene (reference sequence). This CDR3 has 15 amino acids. Unmatched junction bases numbered 7, after V lost 5 bases and J lost 4 bases.

The gene calls are TRBV12-3 or TRBV12-4 and TRBJ2-7, with a tentative D call TRBD1 (6 bases). This CDR3 region has 13 residues. Deletions cut 5 bases from V and 5 bases from J, with 13 bases between. The CDR3 nucleotides read TGTGCCAGCAGTAACGACAGGAGCAACGAGCAGTACTTC. This gives the protein CASSNDRSNEQYF.

CDR3 DNA: TGTGCCAGCAGCGTAGTGTCGGGGGGGCACACCGGGGAGCTGTTTTTT. Its protein product is CASSVVSGGHTGELFF. The gene calls are TRBV9 and TRBJ2-2, with 8 bases identical to TRBD2. The CDR3 extends over 16 amino acids. Losses at the gene ends were 0 bases for V and 3 bases for J; bases not matched to a gene: 4. The germline CDR1 and CDR2 sequences are SGDLS and YYNGEE.